This T cell receptor beta chain derives from a study of vaccination and CD4 T cells after COVID-19. The treatment is: approximately 9-day PBMC culture with coronavirus spike peptide pools or control peptides (ViraFEST assay). These CD4+ T cells came from an unexposed donor, sampled before the COVID-19 pandemic (2011-2018). Comment on this clonotype: The antigen is not known.

The CDR3 totals 15 residues. CDR1 SNHLY and CDR2 FYNNEI come from the germline V gene. V gave up 5 bases and J gave up 4 bases, with 17 bases separating them. Sequenced with the Oncomine TCR Beta short-read assay was DNA taken from cultured CD4+ T cells. One entry per CDR3 protein results from TCRdb running MiXCR on the PCR reads. The sample contains a few thousand distinct CDR3 sequences, around 43% of which appear only once. V usage is TRBV2 and J usage is TRBJ1-1; TRBD1 might be the D (6 bases). The TCR sequence derives from a human donor in good health. Sequencing was performed on CD4+ T cells from blood, cultured in vitro. CDR3 sequence reads: CASSPMGGRITEAFF. The CDR3 DNA sequence: TGTGCCAGCAGTCCAATGGGGGGGCGAATCACTGAAGCTTTCTTT.